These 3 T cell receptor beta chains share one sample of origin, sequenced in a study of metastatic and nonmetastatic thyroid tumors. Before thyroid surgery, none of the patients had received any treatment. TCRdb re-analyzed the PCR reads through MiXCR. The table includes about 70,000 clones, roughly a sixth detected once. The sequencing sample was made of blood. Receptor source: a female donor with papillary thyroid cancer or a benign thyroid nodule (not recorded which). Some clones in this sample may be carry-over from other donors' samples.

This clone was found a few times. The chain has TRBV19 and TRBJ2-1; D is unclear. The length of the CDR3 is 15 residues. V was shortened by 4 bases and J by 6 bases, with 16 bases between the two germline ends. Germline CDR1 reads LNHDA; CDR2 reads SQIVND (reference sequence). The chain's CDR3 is CASSTPEGLINEQFF. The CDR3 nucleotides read TGTGCCAGTAGTACCCCCGAAGGGCTTATCAATGAGCAGTTCTTC.

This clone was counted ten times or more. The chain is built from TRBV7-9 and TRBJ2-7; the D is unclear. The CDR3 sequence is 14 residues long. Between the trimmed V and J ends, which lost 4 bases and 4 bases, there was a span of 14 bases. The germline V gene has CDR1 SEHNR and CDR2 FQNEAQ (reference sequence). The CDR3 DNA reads TGTGCCAGCAGCTACCCCGACAAGGAGTACGAGCAGTACTTC. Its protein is CASSYPDKEYEQYF.

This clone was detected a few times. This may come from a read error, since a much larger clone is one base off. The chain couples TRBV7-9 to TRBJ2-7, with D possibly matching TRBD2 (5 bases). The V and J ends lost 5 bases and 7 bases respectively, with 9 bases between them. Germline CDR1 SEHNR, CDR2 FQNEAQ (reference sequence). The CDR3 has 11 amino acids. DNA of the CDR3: TGTGCCAGCAGCCCGGGGTGTGAGCAGTACTTC. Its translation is CASSPGCEQYF.